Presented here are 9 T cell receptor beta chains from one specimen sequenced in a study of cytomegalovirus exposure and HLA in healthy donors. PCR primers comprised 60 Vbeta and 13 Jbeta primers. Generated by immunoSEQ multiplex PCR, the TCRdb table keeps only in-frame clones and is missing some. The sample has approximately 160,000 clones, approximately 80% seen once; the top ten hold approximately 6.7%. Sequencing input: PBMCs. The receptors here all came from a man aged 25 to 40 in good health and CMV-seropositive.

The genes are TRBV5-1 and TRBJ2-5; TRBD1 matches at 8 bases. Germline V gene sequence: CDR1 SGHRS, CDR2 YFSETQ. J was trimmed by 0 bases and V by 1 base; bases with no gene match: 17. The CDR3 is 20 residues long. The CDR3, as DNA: TGCGCCAGCAGCTTGTCCCTCGGGACAGGCAACCTTGCTTACCAAGAGACCCAGTACTTC. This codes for CASSLSLGTGNLAYQETQYF.

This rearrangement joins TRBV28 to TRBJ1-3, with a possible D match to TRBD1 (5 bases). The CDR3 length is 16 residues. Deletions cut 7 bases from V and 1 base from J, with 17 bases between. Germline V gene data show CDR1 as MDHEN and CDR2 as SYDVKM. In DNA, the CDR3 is TGTGCCAGCATATATCGGGGGATAGGGTCTGGAAACACCATATATTTT. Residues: CASIYRGIGSGNTIYF.

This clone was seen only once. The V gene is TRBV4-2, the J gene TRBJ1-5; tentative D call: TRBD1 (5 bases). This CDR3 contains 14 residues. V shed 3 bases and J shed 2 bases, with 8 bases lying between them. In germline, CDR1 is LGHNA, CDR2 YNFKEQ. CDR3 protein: CASSHGRGNQPQHF. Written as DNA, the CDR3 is TGTGCCAGCAGCCATGGCAGGGGCAATCAGCCCCAGCATTTT.

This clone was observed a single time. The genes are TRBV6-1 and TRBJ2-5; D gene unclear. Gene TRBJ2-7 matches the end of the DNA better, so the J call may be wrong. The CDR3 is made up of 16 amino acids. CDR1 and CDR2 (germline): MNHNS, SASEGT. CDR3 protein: CASSEALPRSSYEQYF. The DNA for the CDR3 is TGTGCCAGCAGTGAAGCGCTTCCCCGGAGCTCCTACGAGCAGTACTTC.

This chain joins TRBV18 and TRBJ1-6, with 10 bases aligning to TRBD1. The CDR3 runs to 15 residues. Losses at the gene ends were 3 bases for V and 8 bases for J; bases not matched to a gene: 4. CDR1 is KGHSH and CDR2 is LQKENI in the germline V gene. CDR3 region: CASSPSTGGDSPLHF. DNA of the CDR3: TGTGCCAGCTCACCTTCGACAGGGGGCGATTCACCCCTCCACTTT.

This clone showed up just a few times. Here the CDR3 reads CASSLGTGVHEQYF. DNA of the CDR3: TGTGCCAGCAGCTTAGGGACAGGGGTCCACGAGCAGTACTTC. The J gene is TRBJ2-7, the V gene TRBV13, with 8 bases matching TRBD1. The CDR3 has 14 amino acids. Per germline, CDR1 PRHDT and CDR2 FYEKMQ (reference sequence). V gave up 0 bases and J gave up 5 bases; unmatched junction bases: 3.

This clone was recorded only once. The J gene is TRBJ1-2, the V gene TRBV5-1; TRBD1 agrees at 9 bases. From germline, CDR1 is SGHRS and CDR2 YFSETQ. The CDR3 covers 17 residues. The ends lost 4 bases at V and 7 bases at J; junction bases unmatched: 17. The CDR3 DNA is TGCGCCAGCAGCCCGCGGCAAATTGGACAGGGGACCTCTGGCTACACCTTC. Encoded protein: CASSPRQIGQGTSGYTF.

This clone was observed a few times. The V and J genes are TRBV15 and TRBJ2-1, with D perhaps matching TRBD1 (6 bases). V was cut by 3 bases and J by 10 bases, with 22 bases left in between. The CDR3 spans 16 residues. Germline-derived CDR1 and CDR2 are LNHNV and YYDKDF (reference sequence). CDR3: CATSSGTTDSPQEQFF. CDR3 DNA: TGTGCCACCAGCAGCGGAACTACGGACAGCCCCCAGGAGCAGTTCTTC.

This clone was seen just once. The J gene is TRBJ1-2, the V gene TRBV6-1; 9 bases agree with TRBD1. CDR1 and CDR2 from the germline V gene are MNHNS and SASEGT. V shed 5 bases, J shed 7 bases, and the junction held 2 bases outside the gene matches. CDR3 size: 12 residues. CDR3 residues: CASSRTGVGYTF. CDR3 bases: TGTGCCAGCAGTCGGACAGGGGTTGGCTACACCTTC.